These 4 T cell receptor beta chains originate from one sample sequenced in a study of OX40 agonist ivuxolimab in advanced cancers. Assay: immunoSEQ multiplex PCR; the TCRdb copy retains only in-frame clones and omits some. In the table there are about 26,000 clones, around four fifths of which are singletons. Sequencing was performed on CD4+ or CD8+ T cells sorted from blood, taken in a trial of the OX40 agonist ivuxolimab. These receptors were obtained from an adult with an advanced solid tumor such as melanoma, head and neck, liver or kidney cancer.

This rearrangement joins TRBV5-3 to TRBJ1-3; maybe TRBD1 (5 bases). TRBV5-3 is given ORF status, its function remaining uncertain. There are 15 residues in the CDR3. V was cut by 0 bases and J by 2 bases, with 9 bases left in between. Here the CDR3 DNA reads TGTGCCAGAAGCTTGGGGCAGGGCCCTGGAAACACCATATATTTT. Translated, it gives CARSLGQGPGNTIYF.

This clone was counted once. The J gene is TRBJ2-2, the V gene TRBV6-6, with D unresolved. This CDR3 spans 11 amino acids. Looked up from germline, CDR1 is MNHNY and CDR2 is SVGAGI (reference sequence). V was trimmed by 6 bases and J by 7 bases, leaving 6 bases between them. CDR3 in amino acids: CASRGIGELFF. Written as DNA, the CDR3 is TGTGCCAGCAGGGGCATCGGGGAGCTGTTTTTT.

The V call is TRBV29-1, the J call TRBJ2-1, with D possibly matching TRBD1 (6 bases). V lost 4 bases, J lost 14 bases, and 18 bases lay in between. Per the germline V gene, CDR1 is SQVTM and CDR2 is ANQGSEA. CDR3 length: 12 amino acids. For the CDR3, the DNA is TGCAGCGTTGCTGGGGAGTCCCGGACAGAGTTCTTC. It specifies CSVAGESRTEFF.

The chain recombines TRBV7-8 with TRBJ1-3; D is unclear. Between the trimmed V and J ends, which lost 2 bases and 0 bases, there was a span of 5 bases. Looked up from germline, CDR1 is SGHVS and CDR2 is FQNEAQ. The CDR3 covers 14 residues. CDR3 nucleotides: TGTGCCAGCAGCTTACGGGGCTCTGGAAACACCATATATTTT. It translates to CASSLRGSGNTIYF.